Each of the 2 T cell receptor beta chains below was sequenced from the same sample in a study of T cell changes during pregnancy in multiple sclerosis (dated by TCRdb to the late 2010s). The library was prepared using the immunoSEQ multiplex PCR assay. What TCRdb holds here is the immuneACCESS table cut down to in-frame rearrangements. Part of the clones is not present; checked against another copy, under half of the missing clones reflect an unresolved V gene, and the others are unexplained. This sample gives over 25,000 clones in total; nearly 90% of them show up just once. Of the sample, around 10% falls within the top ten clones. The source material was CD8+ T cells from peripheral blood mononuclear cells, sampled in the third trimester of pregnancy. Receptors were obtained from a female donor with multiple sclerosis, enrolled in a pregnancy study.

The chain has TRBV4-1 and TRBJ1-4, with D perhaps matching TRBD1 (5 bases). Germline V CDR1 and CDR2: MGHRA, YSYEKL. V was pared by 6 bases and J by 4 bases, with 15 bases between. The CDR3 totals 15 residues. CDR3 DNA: TGCGCCAGCAGACCCACAGGAGCTTATAATGAAAAACTGTTTTTT. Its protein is CASRPTGAYNEKLFF.

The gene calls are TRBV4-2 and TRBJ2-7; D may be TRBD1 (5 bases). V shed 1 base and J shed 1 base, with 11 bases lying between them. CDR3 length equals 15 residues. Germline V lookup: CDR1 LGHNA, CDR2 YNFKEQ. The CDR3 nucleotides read TGTGCCAGCAGCCAAGTAGGGGCCTTATCCTACGAGCAGTACTTC. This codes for CASSQVGALSYEQYF.